This T cell receptor (beta chain) was observed in a study of T cell repertoires in aging, cancer and after chemotherapy. Study conclusions and caveats: Across the chemotherapy interval, each cancer cohort showed higher median generation probability, suggesting thymic rebound. No conclusions about immunological memory after chemotherapy can be drawn from the repertoire data.

By its share, this clonotype is medium-sized. The antigen remains undetermined. Rearranged V-D-J TRB sequences were amplified with a mixed TRB-A/B primer pool. Using its own MiXCR run on the multiplex PCR reads, TCRdb lists one record per CDR3 protein. The table lists around 9,200 distinct CDR3 sequences, around 34% of them singletons. The template was genomic DNA from peripheral blood, not RNA. The ends were cut back, 3 bases at V and 7 bases at J, with 6 bases in the middle. Germline loops: CDR1 LNHDA, CDR2 SQIVND (reference sequence). The CDR3 loop spans 11 amino acids. The chain combines TRBV19 with TRBJ1-2; D unclear. The sequence was obtained from a human donor in good health. The donor label of this sample is uncertain. Sequenced sample: blood. In nucleotides, the CDR3 is TGTGCCAGTAGTATGGATTCTGGCTACACCTTC. Translated: CASSMDSGYTF.